This T cell receptor beta chain emerged from a study of blood T cell repertoires in COVID-19 (dated by TCRdb to the early 2020s). Regarding the complete study: Collaborator samples came from the United States, Italy and Spain and covered acute and convalescent phases of COVID-19. The material from the prospective study consisted of cDNA or gDNA derived from T cells, B-cell-depleted T cells, or PBMCs. The dataset comprised deeply sampled blood TCRbeta repertoires from subjects exposed to, actively infected with, or recovered from COVID-19. A freely available public database, intended as a resource for researchers studying the immune response to SARS-CoV-2, is where the repertoires were released. The samples were drawn from the first 160 participants of the ongoing ImmuneRACE study and from 950 to 1,500 subjects provided by 6 global collaborators. Nearly every sample came with metadata listing a de-identified subject ID, COVID-19 status, age in years and sex. Where HLA class I and class II types were available, the types were taken from metadata supplied by the sample provider, not from assay-based typing.

TCRbeta CDR3 regions were amplified from genomic DNA by means of the immunoSEQ Assay, a bias-controlled multiplex PCR. In the source study's methods: Within the assay, amplification of reference gene primers was used to estimate how many nucleated cells each sample contained. To quantify the absolute abundance of each unique TCRbeta CDR3 rearrangement, sequence reads were collapsed and filtered. Productive Simpson clonality was computed per sample as the square root of Simpson's diversity index over productive rearrangements. TCRdb re-hosts the immuneACCESS table, in-frame sequences only. Its copies lack some clones; in the studies checked, an unresolved V gene accounts for under half of them, and the cause for the rest is not known. V, J and clone size are taken as reported in that table, and D and trimming were inferred from the DNA itself. The sample contains 250,000 to 300,000 clones, roughly 87% of them found a single time. 0.75% to 1% of the sample goes to the ten largest clones.

Participants in the prospective study were enrolled through a virtual design, were aged 18 to 89 years, and lived in 24 United States geographic areas. In the prospective study, participants were assigned to cohorts based on the clinical history participants reported in a screening survey and a study questionnaire. Recovered participants in ImmuneRACE Cohort 3 were defined by two consecutive negative NP/OP PCR tests, clearance by a healthcare professional, or resolution of symptoms. Mobile phlebotomists in the prospective study collected whole blood, serum and a nasopharyngeal or oropharyngeal swab from every participant. Participants in the prospective study had the option to provide additional blood draws and questionnaires over an approximately 2-month period. Before DNA extraction, prospective study blood samples were shipped either frozen or at room temperature. In its sample, this clone was seen once. It has no known antigen specificity. The input lacks base qualities; no much larger clone sits a single base away.

Inclusive of the bounding cysteine and phenylalanine, the CDR3 is 14 residues long. Here the CDR3 DNA is all that survives: 42 bases in frame from base 1. V lost 5 bases and J lost 3 bases; the stretch between them is 13 bases long. The germline V gene gives CDR1 as SGHTA and CDR2 as FQGNSA. Overall study outcomes, separate from this receptor: Clinical and demographic metadata were provided uncurated, with the amount varying by source and participant.

The specimen sequenced was PBMCs or T cells enriched from blood (not recorded which). The chain joins TRBV7-2 to TRBJ1-1; no D segment can be confidently identified. The clonotype originates from a woman aged 25 to 39 who had recovered from COVID-19. The CDR3: CASSLSPAYTEAFF. The DNA reads as follows: TGTGCCAGCAGCCTTAGTCCTGCCTACACTGAAGCTTTCTTT.